The present T cell receptor (beta chain) was sequenced within a study of blood T cell repertoires in COVID-19. Study information: Sources were T cells, B-cell-depleted T cells, or PBMCs; the material itself was cDNA or gDNA.

With V trimmed by 4 bases and J by 6 bases, 9 bases remained unmatched. CDR1 ENHRY and CDR2 SYGVKD come from the germline V gene. The CDR3 extends over 15 amino acids. Per the study methods: Reference gene primer amplification in the assay estimated nucleated cell counts. The protocol was immunoSEQ multiplex PCR, while the TCRdb copy is restricted to in-frame clones and leaves out a portion. V and J calls plus clone size are reproduced from that table; the DNA served to infer D and trimming. The sample lists 300,000 to 450,000 clones; 70% to 90% were seen once. The gene calls are TRBV10-3 and TRBJ2-1; 7 bases align to TRBD2. The TCR was taken from a human donor in a cohort sampled during active COVID-19. Sequenced: peripheral blood. The DNA for the CDR3 is TGTGCCATCAGTGTGGATTGGGGGGGAGGCAATGAGCAGTTCTTC. This sequence encodes CAISVDWGGGNEQFF.